Listed here are 18 T cell receptor beta chains from one sample, sequenced in a study of circulating CD8 cells and anti-PD-1 response in melanoma. Four subsets defined by PD-1 and/or TIGIT were sorted from live CD3+CD8+TCRalphabeta+ cells. Each library started from roughly 15 ng of total RNA using the QIAseq Immune Repertoire TCR panel. MiXCR, run by TCRdb on the reads, gives a single entry per CDR3 protein. The sample has about 240 distinct CDR3 sequences, approximately 10% seen once. Sequenced material: CD8+ T cells from PBMCs, taken at baseline or after one month of anti-PD-1 therapy (not recorded which). These receptor sequences come from a human donor with melanoma.

The rearrangement uses TRBV28 and TRBJ1-4; 7 nucleotides align to TRBD1. Germline V gene sequence: CDR1 MDHEN, CDR2 SYDVKM. The V segment lost 8 bases and the J segment 2 bases; nucleotides outside the gene matches: 8. CDR3 size: 15 residues. Written as DNA, the CDR3 is TGTGCCAGCGGCCGAGGGGGCGCCACTAATGAAAAACTGTTTTTT. This encodes CASGRGGATNEKLFF.

To note about this clonotype: The junction differs from germline at one of its ends, possibly a read error. The V gene is TRBV4-1, the J gene TRBJ1-2, with D tentatively TRBD1 (6 bases). Germline V gives CDR1 MGHRA, CDR2 YSYEKL. The CDR3 spans 17 residues. CDR3 nucleotide sequence: TGTGCCAGCAGCCCCCGGGACATAGCTACAATTAATTATGGCTACACCTTC. This gives the protein CASSPRDIATINYGYTF.

By proportion, this clonotype is large (0.1 to 1%). The chain joins TRBV27 to TRBJ2-7; D remains ambiguous. The V gene lost 2 bases and the J gene lost 2 bases, with 10 bases spanning the gap. The CDR3 covers 14 residues. The germline V gene encodes CDR1 MNHEY and CDR2 SMNVEV (reference sequence). The CDR3 sequence: CASSLMGSAYEQYF. CDR3 nucleotides: TGTGCCAGCAGTTTAATGGGGTCTGCCTACGAGCAGTACTTC.

By proportion, this clonotype is medium-sized. The J gene is TRBJ1-1, the V gene TRBV19; the D is unclear. V was shortened by 5 bases and J by 2 bases, with 12 bases between the two germline ends. Germline loops: CDR1 LNHDA, CDR2 SQIVND (reference sequence). CDR3 size: 14 residues. CDR3 sequence: CASSLWAGNTEAFF. The DNA of the CDR3 is TGTGCCAGTAGTCTCTGGGCGGGTAACACTGAAGCTTTCTTT.

In this sample, this clonotype turned up a few times. It is likely a read error, because the conserved phenylalanine at the end of the CDR3 is missing. The J gene is TRBJ1-1, the V gene TRBV7-3, with D uncertain. V dropped 3 bases and J dropped 3 bases, with 11 bases sitting between them. CDR3 length: 14 residues. The germline V gene encodes CDR1 SGHTA and CDR2 FQGTGA. The CDR3 region is CASSLYGSHTEAFL. CDR3 coding DNA: TGTGCCAGCAGCTTGTATGGTAGTCACACTGAAGCTTTCCTC.

By share, this clonotype ranks as large. V gene TRBV11-1 combines with J gene TRBJ2-7; TRBD2 aligns across 7 bases. Losses at the gene ends were 1 base for V and 3 bases for J; bases not matched to a gene: 0. In germline, CDR1 is SGHAT, CDR2 FQDESV (reference sequence). CDR3 size: 13 residues. The CDR3 bases are TGTGCCAGCAGCTTAGGCGGGAGCTACGAGCAGTACTTC. Protein sequence: CASSLGGSYEQYF.

The chain has TRBV25-1 and TRBJ2-1; D possibly corresponds to TRBD2 (5 bases). The CDR3 length is 13 residues. V gave up 4 bases and J gave up 4 bases, with 8 bases separating them. CDR1 is MGHDK and CDR2 is SYGVNS in the germline V gene. The CDR3 protein is CASSARGYNEQFF. The CDR3 DNA reads TGTGCCAGCAGTGCCCGGGGTTACAATGAGCAGTTCTTC.

By share of the sample, this clonotype is large. The chain recombines TRBV13 with TRBJ2-7, with TRBD2 matching over 7 bases. The length of the CDR3 is 14 residues. The V segment lost 3 bases and the J segment 3 bases; nucleotides outside the gene matches: 5. The germline gives CDR1 PRHDT, CDR2 FYEKMQ (reference sequence). In DNA, the CDR3 is TGTGCCAGCAGCTTGGGGACTACTTGCTACGAGCAGTACTTC. Encoded protein: CASSLGTTCYEQYF.

By sample share, this clonotype is large. V usage is TRBV5-1 and J usage is TRBJ2-3, with a weak D call TRBD1 (6 bases). The germline V gene has CDR1 SGHRS and CDR2 YFSETQ. The CDR3 is 16 residues long. V dropped 5 bases and J dropped 5 bases, with 21 bases sitting between them. CDR3 nucleotide sequence: TGCGCCAGCAGTGGGAGTGGGGGCGCAACGATAGATACGCAGTATTTT. Its translation is CASSGSGGATIDTQYF.

By sample share, this clonotype is medium-sized (0.01 to 0.1%). This sequence joins TRBV6-5 and TRBJ1-5; D not certain. V lost 2 bases and J 3 bases, leaving 5 bases between the germline ends. The CDR3 extends over 13 amino acids. CDR1 and CDR2 (germline): MNHEY, SVGAGI. The CDR3, as DNA: TGTGCCAGCAGTTACGCCCCCAATCAGCCCCAGCATTTT. It codes for CASSYAPNQPQHF.

This clonotype qualifies as medium-sized. The chain links TRBV19 to TRBJ1-5; D call uncertain. The germline CDR1 and CDR2 sequences are LNHDA and SQIVND (reference sequence). The V and J ends lost 3 bases and 16 bases respectively, with 16 bases between them. The CDR3 extends over 12 amino acids. CDR3 sequence: CASSMGTEPEHF. In nucleotides, the CDR3 is TGTGCCAGTAGTATGGGTACAGAACCGGAACATTTT. The entire variable domain, with the rest obtained from reference TRBV19 and TRBJ1-5, is as follows: DGGITQSPKYLFRKEGQNVTLSCEQNLNHDAMYWYRQDPGQGLRLIYYSQIVNDFQKGDIAEGYSVSREKKESFPLTVTSAQKNPTAFYLCASSMGTEPEHFGDGTRLSIL.

The rearrangement uses TRBV27 and TRBJ1-1, with D unclear. Germline CDR1 MNHEY, CDR2 SMNVEV (reference sequence). Trimming removed 6 bases from V and 3 bases from J, with 14 bases in between. This CDR3 spans 14 amino acids. CDR3 sequence (DNA): TGTGCCAGCAGCGCGGCGCGGGCGGACACTGAAGCTTTCTTT. It translates to CASSAARADTEAFF.

By proportion, this clonotype is medium-sized. The chain recombines TRBV29-1 with TRBJ2-4; D is possibly TRBD1 or TRBD2 (5 bases each). Germline V gene lookup returns CDR1 SQVTM and CDR2 ANQGSEA. This CDR3 spans 16 amino acids. V lost 4 bases and J lost 7, with 23 bases in between. CDR3 DNA: TGCAGCGTTGTTGCCTCACGAGGGGCCCACCGGAACATTCAGTACTTC. It is translated as CSVVASRGAHRNIQYF.

By its share, this clonotype is large (0.1 to 1%). The chain links TRBV2 to TRBJ2-7; 8 bases agree with TRBD1. V gave up 5 bases and J gave up 2 bases; unmatched junction bases: 8. Per germline, CDR1 SNHLY and CDR2 FYNNEI. CDR3 length: 15 amino acids. The CDR3 sequence is CASSSRGQAPYEQYF. CDR3 sequence (DNA): TGTGCCAGCAGTTCCCGGGGACAGGCCCCCTACGAGCAGTACTTC.

The chain links TRBV5-1 to TRBJ2-7; the D gene is possibly TRBD2 (6 bases). Germline V gene lookup returns CDR1 SGHRS and CDR2 YFSETQ. The CDR3 is made up of 14 amino acids. Between the trimmed V and J ends, which lost 4 bases and 2 bases, there was a span of 13 bases. The CDR3 is CASSPRGGTYEQYF. CDR3 sequence (DNA): TGCGCCAGCAGCCCGAGAGGCGGGACCTACGAGCAGTACTTC.

This clonotype is large within its sample. The CDR3 is CASSEEGRAASTDTQYF. DNA for the CDR3: TGTGCCAGCAGTGAAGAGGGGCGGGCGGCTAGCACAGATACGCAGTATTTT. The V gene is TRBV2, the J gene TRBJ2-3; D is possibly TRBD1 or TRBD2 (5 bases each). In germline, CDR1 is SNHLY, CDR2 FYNNEI. The CDR3 contains 17 residues. Trimming pared 1 base from V and 0 bases from J, leaving 14 bases between.

This clonotype is medium-sized by share. The chain recombines TRBV19 with TRBJ2-7, with TRBD1 matching over 7 bases. The V and J ends lost 5 bases and 7 bases, in that order; junction bases with no gene match: 8. Germline loops: CDR1 LNHDA, CDR2 SQIVND (reference sequence). There are 13 residues in the CDR3. The CDR3 DNA sequence: TGTGCCAGTAGTTTGGGGACAGCGGTAGAGCAGTACTTC. Its translation is CASSLGTAVEQYF.

To note about this clonotype: With a much larger clone just one base away, this may be a read error. The V call is TRBV2, the J call TRBJ2-3; D tentatively reads TRBD1 or TRBD2 (5 bases each). Germline V gene data show CDR1 as SNHLY and CDR2 as FYNNEI. The CDR3 is 17 residues long. Trimming stripped 4 bases from V and 0 bases from J, with 17 bases between. Here the CDR3 DNA reads TGTGCCAGCAGTGGAGAGGGGCGGGCGGCTAGCACAGATACGCAGTATTTT. Its translation: CASSGEGRAASTDTQYF.